The 30 T cell receptor beta chains given below trace back to one sample, sequenced in a study of control samples from healthy donors and cancer patients. Assay used: immunoSEQ multiplex PCR; TCRdb lists only in-frame clones, some missing. The sample shows 200,000 to 250,000 clones, roughly 94% of them seen only once. The material sequenced was blood. The receptors shown here come from a man aged 45 to 65 in good health.

The V call is TRBV6-5, the J call TRBJ2-7, with no clear D. The CDR3 extends over 15 amino acids. Trimming stripped 2 bases from V and 6 bases from J, with 17 bases between. Germline assignment: CDR1 MNHEY and CDR2 SVGAGI. CDR3 sequence (DNA): TGTGCCAGCAGTTACCGGGCAGGATCATCCGGCGAGCAGTACTTC. It yields the protein CASSYRAGSSGEQYF.

The chain links TRBV6-6 to TRBJ2-2, with 9 bases that match TRBD1. The ends lost 6 bases at V and 6 bases at J; junction bases unmatched: 8. This CDR3 region has 15 residues. Germline V gives CDR1 MNHNY, CDR2 SVGAGI (reference sequence). As DNA, the CDR3 is TGTGCCAGCAGCCCGGGACAGGGACGGTCCGGGGAGCTGTTTTTT. This encodes CASSPGQGRSGELFF.

This clone occurred once. The chain joins TRBV13 to TRBJ1-5; D gene unclear. Trimming took 3 bases from V and 1 from J, leaving 13 bases between them. Germline V gene sequence: CDR1 PRHDT, CDR2 FYEKMQ (reference sequence). This CDR3 spans 16 amino acids. The CDR3 bases are TGTGCCAGCAGCTTCGGAGGGATATGGAGCAATCAGCCCCAGCATTTT. It translates to CASSFGGIWSNQPQHF.

The chain joins TRBV28 to TRBJ1-5; D is undetermined. This CDR3 region has 12 residues. Between the trimmed V and J ends, which lost 6 bases and 9 bases, there was a span of 12 bases. Per the germline V gene, CDR1 is MDHEN and CDR2 is SYDVKM. As DNA, the CDR3 is TGTGCCAGCAGCTTCCCGTATGGGCCCCAGCATTTT. Amino acid sequence: CASSFPYGPQHF.

Turning to this clone: Other DNA sequences in this sample translate to the same CDR3. This chain links TRBV24-1 with TRBJ1-2; no reliable D call. There are 13 residues in the CDR3. V lost 2 bases, J lost 0 bases, and 3 bases lay in between. Germline values: CDR1 KGHDR, CDR2 SFDVKD. CDR3 bases: TGTGCCACCAGTGATTCGACTAACTATGGCTACACCTTC. It codes for CATSDSTNYGYTF.

This rearrangement joins TRBV18 to TRBJ2-5; TRBD1 is a possible D gene (5 bases). V was cut by 6 bases and J by 2 bases, with 13 bases left in between. The CDR3 is made up of 14 amino acids. Germline CDR1 is KGHSH and CDR2 is LQKENI. DNA for the CDR3: TGTGCCAGCTCCCCGACGCAGGGACAAGAGACCCAGTACTTC. Protein sequence: CASSPTQGQETQYF.

V and J are TRBV9 and TRBJ2-3, with D perhaps matching TRBD2 (6 bases). Per germline, CDR1 SGDLS and CDR2 YYNGEE. Trimming left V 3 bases short and J 2 bases short, with 16 bases between. The CDR3 length is 16 residues. The CDR3 DNA is TGTGCCAGCAGCGCCTCCCTTCGGGGGTACACAGATACGCAGTATTTT. Protein sequence: CASSASLRGYTDTQYF.

The rearrangement uses TRBV28 and TRBJ2-5; perhaps D is TRBD1 or TRBD2 (5 bases each). Trimming took 4 bases from V and 3 from J, leaving 18 bases between them. The CDR3 runs to 16 residues. Germline CDR1 is MDHEN and CDR2 is SYDVKM. The CDR3 DNA sequence: TGTGCCAGCAGTTCGCCGGCCCTTGGGGGAAAAGAGACCCAGTACTTC. Translating gives CASSSPALGGKETQYF.

The rearrangement uses TRBV19 and TRBJ2-3; D is undetermined. The ends were cut back, 3 bases at V and 5 bases at J, with 21 bases in the middle. Per the germline V gene, CDR1 is LNHDA and CDR2 is SQIVND (reference sequence). This CDR3 spans 17 amino acids. In DNA form, the CDR3 reads TGTGCCAGTAGTATCGGCCCTCACGGGTCGAGGATAGATACGCAGTATTTT. Its translation is CASSIGPHGSRIDTQYF.

The chain has TRBV5-1 and TRBJ2-2; 8 bases are a match to TRBD2. Germline assignment: CDR1 SGHRS and CDR2 YFSETQ. The ends lost 4 bases at V and 2 bases at J; junction bases unmatched: 7. This CDR3 is built from 16 residues. The CDR3 nucleotides read TGCGCCAGCAGCCGGCTACTAGCGGAAAACACCGGGGAGCTGTTTTTT. This encodes CASSRLLAENTGELFF.

DNA of the CDR3: TGTGCCAGCAGGGACGATAAGACAGGCTACGAGCAGTACGTC. It encodes CASRDDKTGYEQYV. The genes are TRBV6-5 and TRBJ2-7; weak D call: TRBD1 (6 bases). Trimming shortened V by 6 bases and J by 3 bases, and 15 bases separated the two germline ends. Germline V gene data show CDR1 as MNHEY and CDR2 as SVGAGI. The CDR3 is made up of 14 amino acids.

The rearrangement links TRBV5-4 to TRBJ1-6, with 8 bases matching TRBD1. The CDR3 loop spans 15 amino acids. The V and J ends lost 0 bases and 5 bases, in that order; junction bases with no gene match: 1. The germline V gene encodes CDR1 SGHNT and CDR2 YYREEE (reference sequence). This chain's CDR3 is CASSLVGQDNSPLHF. As DNA, the CDR3 is TGTGCCAGCAGCTTGGTGGGACAGGATAATTCACCCCTCCACTTT. The variable domain in full, with the rest retrieved from reference TRBV5-4 and TRBJ1-6, is ETGVTQSPTHLIKTRGQQVTLRCSSQSGHNTVSWYQQALGQGPQFIFQYYREEENGRGNFPPRFSGLQFPNYSSELNVNALELDDSALYLCASSLVGQDNSPLHFGNGTRLTVT.

The CDR3 nucleotides are TGTGCCAGCTCACCACTTGGACAGGGGAACTACGAGCAGTACTTC. It translates to CASSPLGQGNYEQYF. The chain links TRBV18 to TRBJ2-7; 9 bases are a match to TRBD1. With 1 base clipped from V and 3 bases from J, the junction kept 4 bases outside the gene matches. CDR1 KGHSH and CDR2 LQKENI come from the germline V gene. This CDR3 has 15 amino acids.

The chain is built from TRBV11-3 and TRBJ2-7; 11 bases line up with TRBD1. The CDR3 totals 14 residues. V shed 5 bases, J shed 7 bases, and the junction held 7 bases outside the gene matches. CDR1 SGHNT and CDR2 YENEEA come from the germline V gene. The CDR3 is CASSQIWDRGEQYV. DNA of the CDR3: TGTGCCAGCAGCCAGATCTGGGACAGGGGGGAGCAGTACGTC.

The rearrangement joins TRBV5-4 to TRBJ2-7; a weak D match, TRBD1 (6 bases). From germline, CDR1 is SGHNT and CDR2 YYREEE (reference sequence). Deletions cut 0 bases from V and 2 bases from J, with 9 bases between. The CDR3 consists of 14 residues. The CDR3 region has the DNA TGTGCCAGCAGCTTGGGGGACACCGCCTACGAGCAGTACGTC. Translation: CASSLGDTAYEQYV.

This sequence joins TRBV19 and TRBJ1-1, with 7 bases identical to TRBD1. Germline values: CDR1 LNHDA, CDR2 SQIVND (reference sequence). The J segment lost 1 base and the V segment lost 3 bases, leaving 2 bases of the junction unmatched. The CDR3 is 14 amino acids. CDR3 loop: CASSIQGGNTEAFF. The CDR3 nucleotides are TGTGCCAGTAGTATCCAGGGGGGGAACACTGAAGCTTTCTTT.

Points on this clone: At the DNA level, this CDR3 is encoded by other sequences in the same sample as well. The rearrangement joins TRBV28 to TRBJ2-7; D unclear. The germline gives CDR1 MDHEN, CDR2 SYDVKM. The length of the CDR3 is 12 residues. V was trimmed by 10 bases and J by 0 bases, leaving 10 bases between them. The CDR3: CATQGNSYEQYV. In nucleotides, the CDR3 is TGTGCCACCCAAGGAAACTCCTACGAGCAGTACGTC.

The chain links TRBV10-1 to TRBJ2-2, with D tentatively TRBD1 (5 bases). CDR1 is WNHNN and CDR2 is SYGVQD in the germline V gene (reference sequence). The CDR3 covers 13 residues. V was shortened by 8 bases and J by 0 bases, with 7 bases between the two germline ends. CDR3 nucleotides: TGCGCCAGCCGACAGACGAACACCGGGGAGCTGTTTTTT. It yields the protein CASRQTNTGELFF.

V and J are TRBV5-1 and TRBJ2-7; the match to TRBD1 covers 10 bases. CDR3 length: 13 amino acids. CDR1 is SGHRS, CDR2 YFSETQ, per germline. Trimming cost V 4 bases and J 5 bases; bases outside gene matches: 3. The CDR3 DNA follows: TGCGCCAGCAGCATCGGGACAGGGGACGAGCAGTACTTC. Translated: CASSIGTGDEQYF.

The rearrangement joins TRBV19 to TRBJ1-1; 11 bases fit TRBD1. Germline CDR1 is LNHDA and CDR2 is SQIVND (reference sequence). The CDR3 covers 18 residues. V gave up 7 bases and J gave up 2 bases; unmatched junction bases: 15. CDR3 nucleotides: TGTGCCAGTAAGATCGGCCGGACAGGGGGCGGGAGTAACACTGAAGCTTTCTTT. Translating gives CASKIGRTGGGSNTEAFF.

The chain links TRBV19 to TRBJ2-7, with D possibly called TRBD1 or TRBD2 (5 bases each). Trimming took 5 bases from V and 1 from J, leaving 12 bases between them. Germline CDR1 is LNHDA and CDR2 is SQIVND (reference sequence). The CDR3 is made up of 14 amino acids. In DNA form, the CDR3 reads TGTGCCAGTAGTCACGGGACGGATTCCTACGAGCAGTACTTC. Amino acids: CASSHGTDSYEQYF.

The chain links TRBV6-5 to TRBJ2-7; the match to TRBD1 covers 8 bases. The CDR3 sequence is 15 residues long. Looked up from germline, CDR1 is MNHEY and CDR2 is SVGAGI. V shed 7 bases, J shed 5 bases, and the junction held 13 bases outside the gene matches. DNA for the CDR3: TGTGCCAGCAAATTATCACCGGGACAGGCCCACGAGCAGTACTTC. This encodes CASKLSPGQAHEQYF.

This rearrangement joins TRBV2 to TRBJ1-2; no reliable D call. The CDR3 has 14 residues. V was pared by 4 bases and J by 2 bases, with 11 bases between. Germline CDR1 reads SNHLY; CDR2 reads FYNNEI. DNA of the CDR3: TGTGCCAGCAGTGCTTTCGTCGGGAACTATGGCTACACCTTC. Its translation: CASSAFVGNYGYTF.

The chain uses TRBV7-3 and TRBJ2-1, with D possibly being TRBD2 (6 bases). Trimming shortened V by 1 base and J by 3 bases, and 10 bases separated the two germline ends. There are 15 residues in the CDR3. Germline V gene lookup returns CDR1 SGHTA and CDR2 FQGTGA. The CDR3 loop reads CASSLRQGLYNEQFF. The CDR3, as DNA: TGTGCCAGCAGCTTAAGGCAGGGACTCTACAATGAGCAGTTCTTC.

This clone was seen only once. The chain links TRBV9 to TRBJ1-2; TRBD1 aligns across 8 bases. CDR1 and CDR2 (germline): SGDLS, YYNGEE. J gave up 6 bases and V 4 bases, and 8 bases lay outside the gene matches. This CDR3 has 14 residues. DNA of the CDR3: TGTGCCAGCAGCTTACTTACAGGGGGTCATGGCTACACCTTC. It encodes CASSLLTGGHGYTF. Using reference TRBV9 and TRBJ1-2 for the parts outside the CDR3, the full variable domain is DSGVTQTPKHLITATGQRVTLRCSPRSGDLSVYWYQQSLDQGLQFLIQYYNGEERAKGNILERFSAQQFPDLHSELNLSSLELGDSALYFCASSLLTGGHGYTFGSGTRLTVV.

The J gene is TRBJ2-4, the V gene TRBV24-1; D may be TRBD1 (6 bases). CDR1 and CDR2 (germline): KGHDR, SFDVKD. Trimming shortened V by 4 bases and J by 8 bases, and 11 bases separated the two germline ends. The CDR3 is made up of 13 amino acids. The CDR3 region has the DNA TGTGCCACCAGTGACGTAAACAGGGACATTCAGTACTTC. Its translation is CATSDVNRDIQYF.

The chain has TRBV15 and TRBJ2-3; 9 bases line up with TRBD2. The V and J ends lost 3 bases and 3 bases, in that order; junction bases with no gene match: 13. Per germline, CDR1 LNHNV and CDR2 YYDKDF (reference sequence). This CDR3 has 18 amino acids. CDR3 sequence reads: CATSSRLIAGGRTDTQYF. CDR3 nucleotides: TGTGCCACCAGCAGCCGGCTTATTGCGGGGGGGCGGACAGATACGCAGTATTTT.

The chain is built from TRBV4-2 and TRBJ1-2, with D perhaps matching TRBD1 (6 bases). In germline, CDR1 is LGHNA, CDR2 YNFKEQ. V was shortened by 0 bases and J by 8 bases, with 10 bases between the two germline ends. This CDR3 has 13 residues. CDR3 DNA: TGTGCCAGCAGCCAAGACAAGGGGGACGGCTACACCTTC. This gives the protein CASSQDKGDGYTF.

The chain couples TRBV7-2 to TRBJ2-2; D could derive from TRBD1 or TRBD2 (6 bases each). The CDR3 sequence is 14 residues long. V lost 1 base, J lost 5 bases, and 8 bases lay in between. Germline CDR1 reads SGHTA; CDR2 reads FQGNSA. CDR3 protein: CASSLGGATGELFF. CDR3 DNA: TGTGCCAGCAGCTTAGGGGGGGCGACCGGGGAGCTGTTTTTT.

This sequence joins TRBV25-1 and TRBJ1-2, with a weak D call TRBD1 (5 bases). The germline V and J ends were trimmed by 3 bases and 6 bases, with 8 bases remaining between them. From germline, CDR1 is MGHDK and CDR2 SYGVNS. The CDR3 is 12 residues long. CDR3 loop: CASSDRGDGYTF. As DNA, the CDR3 is TGTGCCAGCAGTGATCGAGGGGATGGCTACACCTTC.